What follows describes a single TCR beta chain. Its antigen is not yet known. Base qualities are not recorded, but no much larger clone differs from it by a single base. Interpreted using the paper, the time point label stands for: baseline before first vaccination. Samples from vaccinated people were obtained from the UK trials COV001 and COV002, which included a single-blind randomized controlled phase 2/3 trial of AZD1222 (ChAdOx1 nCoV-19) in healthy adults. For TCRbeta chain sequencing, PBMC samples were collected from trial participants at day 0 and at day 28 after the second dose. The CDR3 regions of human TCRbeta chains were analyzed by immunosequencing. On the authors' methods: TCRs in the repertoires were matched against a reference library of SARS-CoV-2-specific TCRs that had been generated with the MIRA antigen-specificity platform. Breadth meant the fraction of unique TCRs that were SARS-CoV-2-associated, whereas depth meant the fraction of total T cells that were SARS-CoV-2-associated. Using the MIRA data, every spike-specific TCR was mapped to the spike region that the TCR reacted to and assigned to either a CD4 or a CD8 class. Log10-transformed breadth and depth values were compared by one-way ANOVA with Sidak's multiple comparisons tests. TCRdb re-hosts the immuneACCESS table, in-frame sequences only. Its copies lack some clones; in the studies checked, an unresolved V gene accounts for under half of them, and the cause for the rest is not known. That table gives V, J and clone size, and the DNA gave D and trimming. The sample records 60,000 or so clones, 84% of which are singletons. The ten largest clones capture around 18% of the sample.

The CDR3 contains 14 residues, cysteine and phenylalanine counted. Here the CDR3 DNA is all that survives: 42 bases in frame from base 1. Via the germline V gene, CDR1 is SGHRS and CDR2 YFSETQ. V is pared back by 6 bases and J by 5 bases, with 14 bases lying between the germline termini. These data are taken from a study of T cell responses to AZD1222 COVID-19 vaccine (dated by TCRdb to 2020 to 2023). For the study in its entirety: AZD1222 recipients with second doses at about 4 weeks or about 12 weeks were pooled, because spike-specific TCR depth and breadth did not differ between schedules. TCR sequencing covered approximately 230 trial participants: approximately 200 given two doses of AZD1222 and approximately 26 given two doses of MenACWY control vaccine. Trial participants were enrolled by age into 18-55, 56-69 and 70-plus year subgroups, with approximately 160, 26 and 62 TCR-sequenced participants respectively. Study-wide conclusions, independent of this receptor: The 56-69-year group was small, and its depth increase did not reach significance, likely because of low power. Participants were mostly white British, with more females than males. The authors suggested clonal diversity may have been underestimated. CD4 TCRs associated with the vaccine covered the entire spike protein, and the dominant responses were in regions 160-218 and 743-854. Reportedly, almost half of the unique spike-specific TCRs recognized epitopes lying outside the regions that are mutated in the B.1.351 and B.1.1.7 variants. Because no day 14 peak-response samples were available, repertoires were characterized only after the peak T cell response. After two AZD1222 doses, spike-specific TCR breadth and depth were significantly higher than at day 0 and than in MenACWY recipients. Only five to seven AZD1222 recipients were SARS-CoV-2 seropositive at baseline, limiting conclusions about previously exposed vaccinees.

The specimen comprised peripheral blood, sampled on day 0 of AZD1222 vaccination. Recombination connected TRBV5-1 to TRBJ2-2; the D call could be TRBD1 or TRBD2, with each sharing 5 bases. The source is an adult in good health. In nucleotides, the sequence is TGCGCCAGCACCGTGGGGGTTGGAACCGGGGAGCTGTTTTTT. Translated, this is CASTVGVGTGELFF.